What follows are 23 T cell receptor beta chains derived from one specimen sequenced in a study of blood T cell repertoires in COVID-19. Sequencing was performed with immunoSEQ multiplex PCR; in TCRdb, only in-frame clones are kept and a portion is missing. The sample yields about 190,000 clones, over 75% seen once. The sample comprised peripheral blood. Receptors were obtained from a man older than 75 with COVID-19, enrolled during active disease.

The chain carries TRBV28 and TRBJ1-1, with TRBD1 matching 7 bases. The CDR3 runs 13 residues. Germline values: CDR1 MDHEN, CDR2 SYDVKM. J lost 7 bases, V lost 5 bases, and 7 bases had no gene match. The CDR3 DNA reads as TGTGCCAGCAGTGTTCGACAGGGTGGTGAAGCTTTCTTT. It encodes CASSVRQGGEAFF.

This clone was observed a few times. The chain has TRBV9 and TRBJ1-5, with TRBD1 matching 10 bases. CDR3 length: 17 amino acids. The junction had 10 bases not matched to a gene; V was cut back by 4 bases and J by 3 bases. CDR1 and CDR2 (germline): SGDLS, YYNGEE. The CDR3 DNA reads as TGTGCCAGCAGCCTAGGCTCCGGGACAGGGGACAATCAGCCCCAGCATTTT. It translates to CASSLGSGTGDNQPQHF.

The chain couples TRBV12-3 or TRBV12-4 to TRBJ2-1; 9 bases map to TRBD1. The CDR3 has 13 amino acids. Germline trimming cut 7 bases from V and 9 bases from J; bases unmatched to any gene: 7. Here the CDR3 DNA reads TGTGCCAGCACCCCGGGACAGGGAGCTGAGCAGTTCTTC. It codes for CASTPGQGAEQFF.

The genes are TRBV2 and TRBJ1-2; 8 nucleotides match TRBD1. V dropped 5 bases and J dropped 5; count of bases not matched to a gene: 10. CDR3 length: 15 amino acids. From germline, CDR1 is SNHLY and CDR2 FYNNEI. The CDR3 reads CASSTGTGGVYGYTF. As DNA, the CDR3 is TGTGCCAGCAGTACGGGGACAGGCGGAGTGTATGGCTACACCTTC.

The chain couples TRBV28 to TRBJ1-4; 8 bases line up with TRBD1. Germline V gene data show CDR1 as MDHEN and CDR2 as SYDVKM. The V segment lost 8 bases and the J segment 8 bases; nucleotides outside the gene matches: 10. The CDR3 is 14 residues long. CDR3 sequence (DNA): TGTGCCAGCGGCAGGACAGGGCCAAGGGAAAAACTGTTTTTT. Amino acids: CASGRTGPREKLFF.

The genes are TRBV5-6 and TRBJ2-3, with D perhaps matching TRBD2 (6 bases). The V and J ends lost 2 bases and 4 bases respectively, with 14 bases between them. This CDR3 is 15 amino acids long. Germline CDR1 and CDR2: SGHDT and YYEEEE. CDR3 nucleotide sequence: TGTGCCAGCAGCTTACGACTAGGCGCAGCAGATACGCAGTATTTT. This translates into CASSLRLGAADTQYF.

The chain is built from TRBV4-1 and TRBJ1-2, with 7 bases aligning to TRBD1. Germline V lookup: CDR1 MGHRA, CDR2 YSYEKL. The CDR3 totals 13 residues. Trimming at V came to 4 bases and at J to 1 base, leaving 0 bases not matched to a gene. The CDR3 DNA sequence: TGCGCCAGCAGCCGGGACAGTAACTATGGCTACACCTTC. This encodes CASSRDSNYGYTF.

The rearrangement links TRBV9 to TRBJ1-1; a weak D match, TRBD1 (6 bases). This CDR3 is built from 17 residues. Trimming took off 0 bases at V and 1 base at J, with 16 bases between the two ends. Germline CDR1 reads SGDLS; CDR2 reads YYNGEE. CDR3 loop: CASSVGSTGRENTEAFF. In nucleotides, the CDR3 is TGTGCCAGCAGCGTAGGCAGTACAGGGAGGGAGAACACTGAAGCTTTCTTT. The full variable domain, rest sourced from reference TRBV9 and TRBJ1-1, is DSGVTQTPKHLITATGQRVTLRCSPRSGDLSVYWYQQSLDQGLQFLIQYYNGEERAKGNILERFSAQQFPDLHSELNLSSLELGDSALYFCASSVGSTGRENTEAFFGQGTRLTVV.

J is TRBJ1-6 and V is TRBV6-6; 9 nucleotides line up with TRBD1. The V and J ends lost 11 bases and 7 bases, in that order; junction bases with no gene match: 9. The CDR3 covers 14 residues. Germline CDR1 is MNHNY and CDR2 is SVGAGI (reference sequence). CDR3 nucleotide sequence: TGTGCCGGGGCGGACAGGGGCTACAATTCACCCCTCCACTTT. It specifies CAGADRGYNSPLHF.

This rearrangement joins TRBV7-3 to TRBJ1-3; D call uncertain. From germline, CDR1 is SGHTA and CDR2 FQGTGA. The CDR3 contains 11 residues. V dropped 8 bases and J dropped 3 bases, with 5 bases sitting between them. CDR3 sequence: CASGHGNTIYF. The CDR3 nucleotides read TGTGCCAGCGGGCATGGAAACACCATATATTTT.

The table lists this clone with a count of one. Other DNA sequences in this specimen translate into the identical CDR3. This chain links TRBV4-1 with TRBJ1-1; the D gene is possibly TRBD1 (6 bases). The CDR3 loop spans 15 amino acids. In germline, CDR1 is MGHRA, CDR2 YSYEKL. With 0 bases removed from V and 1 base from J, the gap between germline ends came to 9 bases. The DNA for the CDR3 is TGCGCCAGCAGCCAAGATAGGGGGGGGAACACTGAAGCTTTCTTT. This encodes CASSQDRGGNTEAFF.

The chain recombines TRBV6-2 or TRBV6-3 with TRBJ1-6, with D unresolved. Germline CDR1 is MNHEY and CDR2 is SVGEGT. V dropped 0 bases and J dropped 7 bases, with 13 bases sitting between them. The CDR3 length is 16 residues. CDR3 bases: TGTGCCAGCAGTTACTCCTGGCGGCTGTCAAATTCACCCCTCCACTTT. This encodes CASSYSWRLSNSPLHF.

The rearrangement uses TRBV6-2 or TRBV6-3 and TRBJ2-3, with 15 positions matching TRBD2. CDR1 and CDR2 from the germline V gene are MNHEY and SVGEGT. CDR3 length: 18 residues. J was trimmed by 5 bases and V by 2 bases; bases with no gene match: 8. The chain's CDR3 is CASSYRPRTSGGGDTQYF. The CDR3 nucleotides are TGTGCCAGCAGTTACCGGCCCCGGACTAGCGGGGGGGGAGATACGCAGTATTTT.

The table lists this clone with a count of one. The chain uses TRBV4-3 and TRBJ2-3, with 12 bases lining up with TRBD2. CDR3 length: 19 residues. J gave up 6 bases and V 0 bases, and 13 bases lay outside the gene matches. The germline CDR1 and CDR2 sequences are LGHNA and YSLEER. CDR3 DNA: TGCGCCAGCAGCCAAGACCTACAAAGGGCTAGCGGGGGGGCCGATACGCAGTATTTT. Amino acids: CASSQDLQRASGGADTQYF.

The chain carries TRBV19 and TRBJ2-6, with 8 bases that match TRBD1. This CDR3 has 18 amino acids. V was clipped by 1 base and J by 4 bases; unmatched bases: 9. The V gene's germline CDR1 is LNHDA and CDR2 SQIVND (reference sequence). The CDR3 spells CASSIVSGGAPGANVLTF. CDR3 bases: TGTGCCAGTAGTATAGTGTCAGGGGGCGCACCCGGGGCCAACGTCCTGACTTTC.

The chain couples TRBV11-3 to TRBJ2-3; 8 bases line up with TRBD1. The germline V gene has CDR1 SGHNT and CDR2 YENEEA. The V gene end was trimmed by 5 bases and the J gene end by 6 bases; junction bases not matched to a gene: 7. The CDR3 spans 14 residues. The CDR3 sequence is CASSIHRGTDTQYF. The CDR3 coding sequence is TGTGCCAGCAGCATACACAGGGGGACTGATACGCAGTATTTT.

This chain connects TRBV5-6 to TRBJ2-5; D uncertain. Per the germline V gene, CDR1 is SGHDT and CDR2 is YYEEEE. V lost 0 bases and J 4 bases, leaving 4 bases between the germline ends. This CDR3 has 12 amino acids. The CDR3 DNA reads TGTGCCAGCAGCTTGGTATCAGAGACCCAGTACTTC. This codes for CASSLVSETQYF.

The chain links TRBV5-1 to TRBJ2-4, with a tentative D call TRBD1 (6 bases). The CDR3 is 13 residues long. The germline V gene encodes CDR1 SGHRS and CDR2 YFSETQ. V gave up 4 bases and J gave up 6 bases, with 11 bases separating them. The CDR3: CASSPSDRNIQYF. In nucleotides, the CDR3 is TGCGCCAGCAGCCCCTCGGACAGAAACATTCAGTACTTC.

The chain recombines TRBV6-5 with TRBJ1-4; tentative D call: TRBD1 (5 bases). The CDR3 has 14 residues. V gave up 4 bases and J gave up 4 bases, with 10 bases separating them. Germline-derived CDR1 and CDR2 are MNHEY and SVGAGI. The CDR3 is CASSSHRLNEKLFF. The CDR3 DNA sequence: TGTGCCAGCAGTTCCCACAGGCTTAATGAAAAACTGTTTTTT.

The V call is TRBV24-1, the J call TRBJ2-5, with 10 bases aligning to TRBD1. Trimming cost V 3 bases and J 3 bases; bases outside gene matches: 6. The CDR3 runs 16 residues. Germline V CDR1 and CDR2: KGHDR, SFDVKD. The DNA for the CDR3 is TGTGCCACCAGTGATCCCGGGACAGGGGAAGAAGAGACCCAGTACTTC. It yields the protein CATSDPGTGEEETQYF.

V gene TRBV7-9 combines with J gene TRBJ1-1; D remains unclear. CDR1 and CDR2 (germline): SEHNR, FQNEAQ (reference sequence). V lost 4 bases to trimming and J lost 4 bases, with 4 bases between them. This CDR3 spans 11 amino acids. The CDR3 nucleotides are TGTGCCAGCAGCTCTTTCACTGAAGCTTTCTTT. Residues: CASSSFTEAFF.

The chain recombines TRBV19 with TRBJ1-2, with TRBD1 matching 9 bases. Germline assignment: CDR1 LNHDA and CDR2 SQIVND (reference sequence). After removal of 5 bases from V and 4 bases from J, the junction contained 8 bases not matched to a gene. This CDR3 is 15 amino acids long. In DNA, the CDR3 is TGTGCCAGTAGTCCACGGGACAGGGAGTCCTATGGCTACACCTTC. Its protein product is CASSPRDRESYGYTF.

V gene TRBV7-8 combines with J gene TRBJ2-7; 9 bases fit TRBD1. The CDR3 is 16 amino acids. CDR1 SGHVS and CDR2 FQNEAQ come from the germline V gene. Germline trimming cut 1 base from V and 4 bases from J; bases unmatched to any gene: 8. The CDR3 reads CASSLGGNRGLYEQYF. The CDR3 nucleotides are TGTGCCAGCAGCTTAGGGGGGAACAGGGGGCTATACGAGCAGTACTTC.